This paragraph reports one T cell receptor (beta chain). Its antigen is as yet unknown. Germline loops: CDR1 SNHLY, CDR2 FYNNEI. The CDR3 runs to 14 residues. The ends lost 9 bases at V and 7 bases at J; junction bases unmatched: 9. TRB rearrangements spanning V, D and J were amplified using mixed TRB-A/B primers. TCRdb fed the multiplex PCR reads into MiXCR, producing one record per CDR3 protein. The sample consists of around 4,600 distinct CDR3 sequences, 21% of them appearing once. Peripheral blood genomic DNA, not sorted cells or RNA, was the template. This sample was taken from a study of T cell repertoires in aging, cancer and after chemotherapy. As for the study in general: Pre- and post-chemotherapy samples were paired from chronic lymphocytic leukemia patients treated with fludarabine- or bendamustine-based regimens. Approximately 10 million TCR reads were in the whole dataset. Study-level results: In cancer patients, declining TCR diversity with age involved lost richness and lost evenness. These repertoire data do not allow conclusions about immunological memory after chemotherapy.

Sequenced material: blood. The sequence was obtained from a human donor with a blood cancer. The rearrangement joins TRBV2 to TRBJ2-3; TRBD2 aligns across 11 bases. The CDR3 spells CARGGSGGVYTQYF. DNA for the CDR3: TGTGCCAGAGGGGGTAGCGGGGGGGTCTATACGCAGTATTTT. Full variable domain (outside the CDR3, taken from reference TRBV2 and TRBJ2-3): EPEVTQTPSHQVTQMGQEVILRCVPISNHLYFYWYRQILGQKVEFLVSFYNNEISEKSEIFDDQFSVERPDGSNFTLKIRSTKLEDSAMYFCARGGSGGVYTQYFGPGTRLTVL.